A single sample is the source of the 5 T cell receptor beta chains below, sequenced in a study of regulatory T cells in long-lasting Graves disease. Construction of the TCR beta libraries employed iRepertoire HTBI primers in conjunction with Arm-PCR of CDR3 regions. MiXCR, run by TCRdb on the multiplex PCR reads, gives a single entry per CDR3 protein. The sample lists about 420,000 distinct CDR3 sequences, around 20% occurring once. Time point here: persistent/refractory GD, antithyroid drugs over 5 years with positive TRAb. With RNA extracted from PBMCs as input, the TCR library was made. The sequencing used peripheral blood mononuclear cells (PBMCs), collected when the disease was refractory, from a patient treated with antithyroid drugs. These TCRs come from a female donor with Graves disease.

V usage is TRBV28 and J usage is TRBJ1-4; D gene uncertain. CDR3 length equals 15 residues. The V end was cut by 3 bases, the J end by 1 base, with 9 bases between. Germline V gives CDR1 MDHEN, CDR2 SYDVKM. In nucleotides, the CDR3 is TGTGCCAGCAGTTTGAGAGGCGGAACTAATGAAAAACTGTTTTTT. This gives the protein CASSLRGGTNEKLFF.

This sequence joins TRBV11-3 and TRBJ2-1; D is undetermined. The CDR3 runs 12 residues. Germline V gene lookup returns CDR1 SGHNT and CDR2 YENEEA. The germline V and J ends were trimmed by 5 bases and 10 bases, with 12 bases remaining between them. CDR3 region: CASSARLGEQFF. In DNA form, the CDR3 reads TGTGCCAGCAGCGCCAGGCTGGGCGAGCAGTTCTTC.

About this clonotype: One end of the junction varies from germline; a read error may be responsible. The CDR3 loop reads CAARGGGETQYF. In DNA form, the CDR3 reads TGTGCCGCCAGAGGGGGCGGAGAGACCCAGTACTTC. This sequence joins TRBV24-1 and TRBJ2-5, with 7 bases matching TRBD1. Germline V CDR1 and CDR2: KGHDR, SFDVKD. The CDR3 totals 12 residues.

The rearrangement links TRBV4-1 to TRBJ1-2; D remains ambiguous. V was pared by 5 bases and J by 3 bases, with 19 bases between. The CDR3 is 16 amino acids. Germline values: CDR1 MGHRA, CDR2 YSYEKL. The CDR3 is CASSENPSAEYYGYTF. In nucleotides, the CDR3 is TGCGCCAGCAGCGAAAATCCGTCGGCGGAATACTATGGCTACACCTTC.

This chain uses TRBV7-3 with TRBJ2-1; the match to TRBD2 covers 8 bases. The germline CDR1 and CDR2 sequences are SGHTA and FQGTGA. There are 16 residues in the CDR3. Trimming cost V 2 bases and J 4 bases; bases outside gene matches: 7. In DNA form, the CDR3 reads TGTGCCAGCAGCTTACCACCTAGCGGGCTATACAATGAGCAGTTCTTC. It codes for CASSLPPSGLYNEQFF.